This is a list of T cell receptor beta chains from one sample in a study of blood T cells in healthy people across ages. TCRdb re-called the 5' RACE reads with MiXCR, one entry per CDR3 protein. Seen here are 710,000 or so distinct CDR3 sequences, approximately 21% observed once, and the top ten hold 22%. Sequencing was done on a sample of blood. Receptor source: a man aged 70-80 years in good health. Each CDR3 is given with its conserved first and last residue. A D gene is named only where the DNA matches it firmly. Only part of the rows carry a size: once, few, many, or a class if the clone is expanded.

>TRBJ2-5|many|TRBD2|TRBV7-9
CASSPRRGGLETQYF
TGTGCCAGCAGCCCTAGACGGGGGGGATTAGAGACCCAGTACTTC
>TRBJ1-1|few|.|TRBV18
CASSPERLGTMAFF
TGTGCCAGCTCACCGGAGAGGTTAGGCACTATGGCTTTCTTT
>TRBJ2-1|few|TRBD2|TRBV3-1
CASSQTGTSGSGQFF
TGTGCCAGCAGCCAAACCGGGACTAGCGGGTCAGGGCAGTTCTTC
>TRBJ2-1|many|.|TRBV5-1
CASSLSAPGNNEQFF
TGCGCCAGCAGCTTGTCAGCGCCGGGAAATAATGAGCAGTTCTTC
>TRBJ1-5|few|.|TRBV2
CASSEGLPQNQPQHF
TGTGCCAGCAGTGAAGGGCTGCCCCAAAATCAGCCCCAGCATTTT
>TRBJ2-1|many|.|TRBV7-9
CASSFEGNEQFF
TGTGCCAGCAGCTTCGAAGGCAATGAGCAGTTCTTC
>TRBJ2-7|many|.|TRBV7-8
CASSLADYEQYF
TGTGCCAGCAGCTTAGCGGATTACGAGCAGTACTTC
>TRBJ1-5|few|.|TRBV12-3/TRBV12-4
CASDKYSNQPQHF
TGTGCCAGTGACAAGTATAGCAATCAGCCCCAGCATTTT
>TRBJ2-3|few|TRBD2|TRBV10-3
CAIRPSGRTDTQYF
TGTGCCATCAGGCCTAGCGGGAGGACAGATACGCAGTATTTT
>TRBJ2-1|.|.|TRBV9
CASSVVPRGDINEQFF
TGTGCCAGCAGCGTAGTACCCCGCGGGGACATCAATGAGCAGTTCTTC